This TCR beta chain was identified in a study of PD-1 blockade in classical Hodgkin lymphoma. Study results and caveats: Why the repertoires differ is still unclear, perhaps disease activity or prior therapy. Newly diagnosed and completely responding patients shared comparable baseline diversity.

Regarding this clone: What it binds is unknown.

Method: immunoSEQ multiplex PCR; TCRdb's copy keeps in-frame clones and lacks some. This sample has tens of thousands of clones, with roughly 89% found just once. This CDR3 comprises 16 residues. The germline V and J ends were trimmed by 0 bases and 8 bases, with 20 bases remaining between them. Germline assignment: CDR1 SQVTM and CDR2 ANQGSEA. There was relapse after autologous stem cell transplantation in every patient, and there was variation in brentuximab vedotin exposure. The sequence was obtained from a human donor with classical Hodgkin lymphoma. This chain connects TRBV29-1 to TRBJ2-1; a weak D match, TRBD1 (6 bases). The sequencing here drew on peripheral blood mononuclear cells (PBMCs), taken at baseline. The DNA of the CDR3 is TGCAGCGTTGAAGATCTTCGACAGGACACTTTAGATGAGCAGTTCTTC. Translated: CSVEDLRQDTLDEQFF.